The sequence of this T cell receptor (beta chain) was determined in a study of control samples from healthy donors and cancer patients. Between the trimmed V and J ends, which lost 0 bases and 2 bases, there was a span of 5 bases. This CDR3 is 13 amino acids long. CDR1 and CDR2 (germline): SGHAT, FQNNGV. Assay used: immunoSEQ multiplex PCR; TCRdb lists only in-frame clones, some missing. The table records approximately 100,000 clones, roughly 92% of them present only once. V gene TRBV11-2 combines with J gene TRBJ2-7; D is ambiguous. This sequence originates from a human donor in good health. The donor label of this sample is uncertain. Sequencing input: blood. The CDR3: CASSLDGTYEQYF. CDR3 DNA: TGTGCCAGCAGCTTAGACGGAACCTACGAGCAGTACTTC. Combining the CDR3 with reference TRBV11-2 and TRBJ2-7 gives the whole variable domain EAGVAQSPRYKIIEKRQSVAFWCNPISGHATLYWYQQILGQGPKLLIQFQNNGVVDDSQLPKDRFSAERLKGVDSTLKIQPAKLEDSAVYLCASSLDGTYEQYFGPGTRLTVT.